Sequencing of this T cell receptor beta chain was carried out in a study of breast tumors, draining lymph nodes, adjacent tissues. Study-wide findings and caveats: Findings are consistent with lymph node origin and intratumoral expansion of most tumor T cells. Tumor T cell lymph node origin was a supported hypothesis, not proven. Luminal-like breast cancer showed significantly higher tumor–nontumor repertoire similarity than basal-like. Tumors had less TCR diversity than lymph nodes, more than nontumor tissue.

The CDR3 runs to 14 residues. Germline lookup yields CDR1 MNHEY and CDR2 SMNVEV (reference sequence). Deletions cut 4 bases from V and 5 bases from J, with 11 bases between. This clonotype came up many times. Its target is unknown. TCRdb called the multiplex PCR reads again in MiXCR, with one record for every CDR3 protein. The table records about 170,000 distinct CDR3 sequences, around a third of them present only once. Breast cancer patients provided tissue from their axillary draining lymph nodes. The clonotype originates from a female donor with breast cancer. Some clones in this sample may be carry-over from other donors' samples. The rearrangement links TRBV27 to TRBJ1-4, with D perhaps matching TRBD1 (6 bases). Sequencing was performed on axillary lymph node tissue. CDR3 coding DNA: TGTGCCAGCAGTTCCGGGGGGCCAAATGAAAAACTGTTTTTT. Its protein product is CASSSGGPNEKLFF.